This paragraph reports one T cell receptor beta chain. This clonotype occurred many times. Its antigen remains undetermined. There are no base qualities to consult, and no much larger clone falls within one base. Libraries of naive CD8 T cells were built from about 20,000 to 1,000,000 sorted cells, with 10%, 30% or 50% of the purified RNA used. Naive CD8 T cells were FACS-sorted as CD8+CD4-CCR7+CD45RA+ on a BD FACSAria II into RLT Plus buffer. To test detection sensitivity, Jurkat RNA equivalent to ten TCR copies was spiked into samples of about 20,000-1,100,000 naive CD8 T cells. CD8 T cells were enriched with RosetteSep CD8+ T Cell Enrichment Cocktail and Ficoll-Paque, followed by ACK red cell lysis. These data are taken from a study of molecular identifiers for immune sequencing clone quantification (dated by TCRdb to 2017 to 2018). Notes on the research overall: In a replicate experiment, RNA from about 19,000 or 110,000 naive CD8 T cells was split into five aliquots, four of which were sequenced. This methods study benchmarked molecular-identifier clustering-based TCR repertoire sequencing (MIDCIRS) and TCR RNA copy counting, using CD8 T cells to do so.

Per the germline V gene, LGHNA is the CDR1 and YNFKEQ is the CDR2. Trimmed from V: 0 bases; trimmed from J: 4 bases; junction bases lacking a gene match: 14. The CDR3 sequence holds 19 residues, the cysteine and phenylalanine included. Only the CDR3 portion is preserved as DNA: 57 bases, with reading frame beginning at the first base. Library construction relied on PCR. The listed sequencing device is NextSeq 500. Bulk TCR libraries were prepared as previously described, using TCR primers listed in Table S5. The Qiagen AllPrep DNA/RNA kit was used to purify total RNA. Before analysis, reads from multiple sequencing runs of one library were combined. For the original study's pipeline: Only reads with exact TCR constant sequence were kept, trimmed to 150 nt, and grouped by their 12-nt molecular barcodes. Within each barcode group, reads were sub-clustered at a 15% Levenshtein threshold, and quality-weighted consensus sequences were built per RNA molecule. Non-functional sequences were discarded, and so were lower-count sequences lying one edit away from another sequence. Based on a fit of two negative binomial distributions, barcode sub-clusters having less than 20% of the maximum read count were discarded. Clones were called with MiXCR by TCRdb after fastp trimmed the public reads at Q25, and only in-frame beta chains were retained. CDR3 protein sequences are deduplicated, and each keeps its most common genes and DNA. TCRdb, rather than the study authors, made the V and J calls. The sample includes under 800,000 distinct CDR3 sequences, with about 25% observed a single time. Clones ranked in the top ten supply about 0.8% of the sample.

The paper's findings and limits, for the study overall: Identical TCR molecules sharing a barcode could cause highly expanded clone sizes to be underestimated. Spiked-in Jurkat TCR RNA equal to a single cell's worth was reported to be detectable even within 1,100,000 naive CD8 T cells. About 3 recovered TCR RNA copies per cell were obtained by modeling, versus roughly 9.7 by digital PCR, implying a capture efficiency of about 30%. Without barcode sub-clustering, chimeric consensus sequences inflated TCR diversity; chimeras reached as high as 47%. In CMV-specific effector cells, clones with more than 20 RNA copies contained over 99% of molecules, whereas in naive cells such clones contained under 1% of molecules. Naive libraries contained spiked-in Jurkat TCR RNA (roughly ten copies' worth), which is not part of the donor repertoire.

What was sequenced was naive CD8+ T cells from blood, with Jurkat cell RNA spiked in. Reading the label with the study, this specimen's cell subset or site is: FACS-sorted CD8+CD4-CCR7+CD45RA+ naive T cells. The V and J segments used are TRBV4-2 and TRBJ2-7; TRBD2 fits 11 bases in the junction. The sequence derives from a human donor in good health. Some libraries in this study had Jurkat cell RNA spiked in. CDR3 loop: CASSQDFSGRASGGYEQYF. The DNA sequence reads TGTGCCAGCAGCCAAGATTTTAGCGGGAGGGCCAGCGGGGGATACGAGCAGTACTTC.